This paragraph reports one T cell receptor beta chain. Measured with immunoSEQ multiplex PCR; TCRdb has only the in-frame clones, and not every one. The sample holds about 300,000 clones, roughly 83% seen once. Germline-derived CDR1 and CDR2 are MRHNA and SNTAGT. The CDR3 spans 16 residues. Trimming removed 10 bases from V and 2 bases from J, with 21 bases in between. This sample is drawn from a study of blood T cell repertoires in COVID-19. The material sequenced was peripheral blood. The chain uses TRBV6-4 and TRBJ2-1; D possibly corresponds to TRBD1 (5 bases). The clonotype was recovered from a human donor with COVID-19, enrolled during active disease. The donor label of this sample is uncertain. In DNA, the CDR3 is TGTGCCAACACCCACGAAGGTCAGGGTGCCTACAATGAGCAGTTCTTC. Amino acid sequence: CANTHEGQGAYNEQFF.